These T cell receptor beta chains were read from a single sample in a study of T cell changes during pregnancy in multiple sclerosis. This table comes from immunoSEQ multiplex PCR, and its TCRdb copy is limited to in-frame clones, with some not included. The data show 45,000 to 65,000 clones, approximately 90% seen once. The sequenced sample was peripheral blood, obtained after pregnancy. These receptors were collected from a female donor in good health, enrolled as a control in a pregnancy study. Each CDR3 is given with its conserved first and last residue. A D gene is named only where the DNA matches it firmly. Clone sizes are given selectively: once, few, many, or a class where the clone is expanded.

>TRBV27|TRBD2|TRBJ2-3|.
TGTGCCAGCAACCCTACTAGCGGGGGGGACGATACGCAGTATTTT
CASNPTSGGDDTQYF
>TRBV9|TRBD1|TRBJ1-3|.
TGTGCCAGCAGCGGAGGGACAGGGGGTAGCTCTGGAAACACCATATATTTT
CASSGGTGGSSGNTIYF
>TRBV7-8|.|TRBJ2-1|.
TGTGCCAGCAGCCCGGGACAAGTGGGCAATGAGCAGTTCTTC
CASSPGQVGNEQFF
>TRBV5-1|.|TRBJ1-3|.
TGCGCCAGCAGCTTGGAGGGACTGCTCTCTGGAAACACCATATATTTT
CASSLEGLLSGNTIYF
>TRBV18|TRBD2|TRBJ2-1|.
TGTGCCAGCTCACCACCCCAGCGGGGGGGCCTGGGAAATGAGCAGTTCTTC
CASSPPQRGGLGNEQFF
>TRBV6-1|TRBD2|TRBJ2-3|.
TGTGCCAGCAGTTTTAGCGGGGGAAGCACAGATACGCAGTATTTT
CASSFSGGSTDTQYF
>TRBV27|.|TRBJ1-1|.
TGTGCCAGCAGTTTAAACGGGAACACTGAAGCTTTCTTT
CASSLNGNTEAFF
>TRBV7-2|TRBD2|TRBJ2-7|.
TGTGCCAGCAGCTCTGGACTAGCGGGAGGGGTTCCCGAGCAGTACTTC
CASSSGLAGGVPEQYF
>TRBV29-1|.|TRBJ1-1|few
TGCAGCGTTGAAGCGGGACTGACGCACACTGAAGCTTTCTTT
CSVEAGLTHTEAFF
>TRBV4-1|TRBD2|TRBJ2-2|.
TGCGCCAGCGGTTTAGCGGGAGCCCCAGGGCCGAACACCGGGGAGCTGTTTTTT
CASGLAGAPGPNTGELFF
>TRBV5-1|TRBD2|TRBJ2-1|.
TGCGCCAGCAGCTTGAAATCTAGCGGAAACAATGAGCAGTTCTTC
CASSLKSSGNNEQFF
>TRBV21-1|.|TRBJ1-2|.
TGTGCCAGCAGCCAAAAGCAGGGAATGGGCTATGGCTACACCTTC
CASSQKQGMGYGYTF
>TRBV7-9|.|TRBJ1-3|.
TGTGCCAGCAGCTTCATCAGGGATGGAAACACCATATATTTT
CASSFIRDGNTIYF
>TRBV4-3|.|TRBJ2-7|.
TGCGCCAGCAGCCAAGCAATCTCCTACGAGCAGTACTTC
CASSQAISYEQYF
>TRBV19|.|TRBJ1-1|once
TGTGCCAGTAAGACAGGAGTCGCCAGCGCTTTCTTT
CASKTGVASAFF
>TRBV18|.|TRBJ1-2|.
TGTGCCAGCTCACCAAATCGGTTGGGCTACACCTTC
CASSPNRLGYTF
>TRBV6-1|TRBD1|TRBJ1-2|.
TGTGCCAGCAGTGCAGTGACAGGGGAAGGCTACACCTTC
CASSAVTGEGYTF
>TRBV18|.|TRBJ1-3|.
TGTGCCAGCTCACCCCCTCTGGCGGGAGCCACCATATATTTT
CASSPPLAGATIYF
>TRBV28|TRBD1|TRBJ1-2|.
TGTGCCAGCCAATCCCCGGGACAGGGGATAGGAGGCTACACCTTC
CASQSPGQGIGGYTF
>TRBV13|.|TRBJ2-5|.
TGTGCCAGCAGCTCCACAGAGGTGGGAGAAGAGACCCAGTACTTC
CASSSTEVGEETQYF
>TRBV19|.|TRBJ1-5|once
TGTGCCAGTAGAAACTTCATCTTAGGGTTGGGAGCCCAGCATTTT
CASRNFILGLGAQHF
>TRBV7-2|.|TRBJ1-5|.
TGTGCCAGCAGCCTTCTAGGTCGGGAGCAGCCCCAGCATTTT
CASSLLGREQPQHF
>TRBV7-2|TRBD1|TRBJ2-5|.
TGTGCCAGCAGCTTGGAACAGGGGAGTGTGGAGACCCAGTACTTC
CASSLEQGSVETQYF
>TRBV7-3|.|TRBJ1-1|.
TGTGCCAGCAGCTTAACGGGGGGGAACACTGAAGCTTTCTTT
CASSLTGGNTEAFF
>TRBV5-4|.|TRBJ2-3|.
TGTGCCAGCAGTCCCCTAGCAGCAGATACGCAGTATTTT
CASSPLAADTQYF
>TRBV6-6|TRBD2|TRBJ2-5|.
TGTGCCAGCAGTCTACGACTAGCGGGGGCCCCAGAGACCCAGTACTTC
CASSLRLAGAPETQYF
>TRBV6-5|.|TRBJ2-6|.
TGTGCCAGCAGTTACTCGTACGCAGCTGGGGCCAACGTCCTGACTTTC
CASSYSYAAGANVLTF
>TRBV25-1|.|TRBJ1-2|.
TGTGCCAGCAGTGAAGGGAGCTATGGCTACACCTTC
CASSEGSYGYTF
>TRBV5-4|.|TRBJ2-7|.
TGTGCCAGCAGCTCGGACGGGAACCTCTACGAGCAGTACTTC
CASSSDGNLYEQYF
>TRBV7-2|TRBD1|TRBJ2-5|.
TGTGCCAGCAGCCCACAGGGGGGTCAAGAGACCCAGTACTTC
CASSPQGGQETQYF
>TRBV28|.|TRBJ2-1|.
TGTGCCAGCAGTTTCCGGCTAGACGGTTACAATGAGCAGTTCTTC
CASSFRLDGYNEQFF
>TRBV5-4|.|TRBJ2-1|.
TGTGCCAGCAACATCGGGAGTGAGCAGTTCTTC
CASNIGSEQFF
>TRBV11-3|TRBD2|TRBJ2-3|.
TGTGCCAGCAGCTTAACTAGCGGGAGGTTCGTCGATACGCAGTATTTT
CASSLTSGRFVDTQYF
>TRBV30|.|TRBJ1-6|.
TGTGCCTGGAGTGTAGAGCCGTGGGCGGGCGATTCACCCCTCCACTTT
CAWSVEPWAGDSPLHF
>TRBV6-1|.|TRBJ2-7|.
TGTGCCAGTTCCCCAATATTGAGCGAGCAGTACTTC
CASSPILSEQYF
>TRBV30|TRBD1|TRBJ2-3|.
TGTGCCTGGGGAGGACAGGGTTACCTCCCAGATACGCAGTATTTT
CAWGGQGYLPDTQYF
>TRBV27|TRBD1|TRBJ1-4|few
TGTGCCAGCAGCCCTACCGGGACAGGTGAAAAACTGTTTTTT
CASSPTGTGEKLFF
>TRBV19|TRBD1|TRBJ1-5|.
TGTGCCAGTAGTATAGAGGGACAGTTTGGCTTTGAGAGCAATCAGCCCCAGCATTTT
CASSIEGQFGFESNQPQHF
>TRBV6-5|.|TRBJ1-5|.
TGTGCCAGCAGGGCGGGAGATCAGCCCCAGCATTTT
CASRAGDQPQHF
>TRBV7-2|TRBD1|TRBJ2-7|.
TGTGCCAGCAGCTTAGGGCAGGGGGTTTACGAGCAGTACTTC
CASSLGQGVYEQYF
>TRBV11-2|TRBD2|TRBJ2-7|.
TGTGCCAGCAGCTTTACTAGCGGGAGGGCCGTCTACGAGCAGTACTTC
CASSFTSGRAVYEQYF
>TRBV25-1|TRBD2|TRBJ2-1|.
TGTGCCAGCAGTGACACTAGCGGGAGGGATACGGATGAGCAGTTCTTC
CASSDTSGRDTDEQFF
>TRBV18|.|TRBJ1-5|.
TGTGCCAGCTCACCCATCCGGGGTGGGAGCGATAGCAATCAGCCCCAGCATTTT
CASSPIRGGSDSNQPQHF
>TRBV30|.|TRBJ2-1|.
TGTGCCTGGGGGGGCAGGGCAAATGAGCAGTTCTTC
CAWGGRANEQFF
>TRBV7-9|.|TRBJ2-1|.
TGTGCCAGCAGCATCATAGCGGCCTCCTACAATGAGCAGTTCTTC
CASSIIAASYNEQFF
>TRBV5-6|.|TRBJ1-1|.
TGTGCCAGCAGCCTTGATACTGACAGGCTGGCTGAAGCTTTCTTT
CASSLDTDRLAEAFF
>TRBV7-3|.|TRBJ2-2|.
TGTGCCAGCAGCACCCGAACAGGGTTCGACACCGGGGAGCTGTTTTTT
CASSTRTGFDTGELFF
>TRBV6-6|TRBD1|TRBJ1-2|.
TGTGCCAGCAGTGCGGGACAGGGAGCTAACTATGGCTACACCTTC
CASSAGQGANYGYTF
>TRBV2|.|TRBJ2-5|.
TGTGCCAGCAGTGCGGATAGGAGAGAGACCCAGTACTTC
CASSADRRETQYF
>TRBV20-1|.|TRBJ1-2|.
TGCAGTGCTGTGTTAGGGGGTGGCTACACCTTC
CSAVLGGGYTF
>TRBV4-2|TRBD1|TRBJ1-2|.
TGTGCCAGCAGCCAAAAGGACAGGGACAGTGGCTACACCTTC
CASSQKDRDSGYTF
>TRBV19|.|TRBJ2-5|.
TGTGCCAGTAGTATAGATCGTAGCCATTTGCGGGAGACCCAGTACTTC
CASSIDRSHLRETQYF
>TRBV4-3|TRBD1|TRBJ1-2|.
TGCGCCAGCAGCCAAGGGACAGGGGCTTTGCTCTATGGCTACACCTTC
CASSQGTGALLYGYTF
>TRBV11-2|TRBD2|TRBJ2-5|.
TGTGCCAGCAGCTTTGGGGGATCGCGGGGGCAAGAGACCCAGTACTTC
CASSFGGSRGQETQYF
>TRBV5-6|.|TRBJ1-2|.
TGTGCCAGCAGCTTGGGACACCCATCCTATGGCTACACCTTC
CASSLGHPSYGYTF